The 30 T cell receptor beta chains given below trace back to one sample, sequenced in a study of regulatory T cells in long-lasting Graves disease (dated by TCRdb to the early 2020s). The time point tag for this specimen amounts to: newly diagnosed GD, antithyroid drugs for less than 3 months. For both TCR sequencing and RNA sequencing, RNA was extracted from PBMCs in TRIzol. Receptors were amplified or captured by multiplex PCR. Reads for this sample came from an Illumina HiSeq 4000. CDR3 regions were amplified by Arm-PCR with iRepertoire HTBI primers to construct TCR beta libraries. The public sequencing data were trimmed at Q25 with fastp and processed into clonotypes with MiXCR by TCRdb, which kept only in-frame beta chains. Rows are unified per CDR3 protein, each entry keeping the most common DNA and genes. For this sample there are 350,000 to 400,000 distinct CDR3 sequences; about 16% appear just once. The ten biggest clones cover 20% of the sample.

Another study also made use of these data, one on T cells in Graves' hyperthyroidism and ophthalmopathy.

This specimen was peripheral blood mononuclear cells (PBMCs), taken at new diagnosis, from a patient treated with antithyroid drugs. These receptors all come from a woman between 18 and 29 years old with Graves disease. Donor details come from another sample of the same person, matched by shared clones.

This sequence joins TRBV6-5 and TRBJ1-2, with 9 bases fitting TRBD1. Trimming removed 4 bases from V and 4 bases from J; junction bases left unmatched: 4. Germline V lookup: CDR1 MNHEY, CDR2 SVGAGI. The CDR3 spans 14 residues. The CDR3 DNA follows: TGTGCCAGCAGTTTGACAGGGGGAACCTATGGCTACACCTTC. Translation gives CASSLTGGTYGYTF.

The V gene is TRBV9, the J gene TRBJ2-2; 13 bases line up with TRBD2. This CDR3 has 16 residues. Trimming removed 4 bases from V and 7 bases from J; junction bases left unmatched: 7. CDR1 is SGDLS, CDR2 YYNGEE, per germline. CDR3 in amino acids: CASSPGLAGVNGELFF. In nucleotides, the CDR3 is TGTGCCAGCAGCCCAGGACTAGCGGGAGTCAACGGGGAGCTGTTTTTT.

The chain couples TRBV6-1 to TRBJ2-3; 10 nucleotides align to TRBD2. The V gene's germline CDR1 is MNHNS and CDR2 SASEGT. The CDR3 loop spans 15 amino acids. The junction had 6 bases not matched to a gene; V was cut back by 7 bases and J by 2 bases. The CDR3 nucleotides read TGTGCCAGCATACGGCTAGCGGGGGCCACAGATACGCAGTATTTT. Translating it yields CASIRLAGATDTQYF.

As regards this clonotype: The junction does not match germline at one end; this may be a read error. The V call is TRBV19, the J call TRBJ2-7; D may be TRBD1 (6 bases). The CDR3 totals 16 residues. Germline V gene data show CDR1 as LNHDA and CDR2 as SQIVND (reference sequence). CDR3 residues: CASSIGTRGSSYVQYF. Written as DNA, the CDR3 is TGTGCCAGTAGTATCGGCACAAGGGGGAGCTCCTACGTGCAGTACTTC. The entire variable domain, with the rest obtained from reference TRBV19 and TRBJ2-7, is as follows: DGGITQSPKYLFRKEGQNVTLSCEQNLNHDAMYWYRQDPGQGLRLIYYSQIVNDFQKGDIAEGYSVSREKKESFPLTVTSAQKNPTAFYLCASSIGTRGSSYVQYFGPGTRLTVT.

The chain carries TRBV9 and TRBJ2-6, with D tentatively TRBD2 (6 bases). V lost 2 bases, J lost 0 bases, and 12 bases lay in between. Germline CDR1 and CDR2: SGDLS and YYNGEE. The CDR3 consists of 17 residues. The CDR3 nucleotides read TGTGCCAGCAGCGTGGGGGGTGGGGGCTCTGGGGCCAACGTCCTGACTTTC. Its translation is CASSVGGGGSGANVLTF.

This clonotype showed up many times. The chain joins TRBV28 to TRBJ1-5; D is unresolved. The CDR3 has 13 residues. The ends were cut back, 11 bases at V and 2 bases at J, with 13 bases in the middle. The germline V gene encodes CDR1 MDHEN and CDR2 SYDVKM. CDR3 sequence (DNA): TGTGCCGGGAAGAGGGCGGGCAATCAGCCCCAGCATTTT. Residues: CAGKRAGNQPQHF.

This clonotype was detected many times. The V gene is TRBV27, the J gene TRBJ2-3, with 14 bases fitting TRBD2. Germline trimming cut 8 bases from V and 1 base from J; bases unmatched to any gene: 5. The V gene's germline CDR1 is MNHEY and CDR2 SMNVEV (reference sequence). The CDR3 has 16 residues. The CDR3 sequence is CASRLAGGPGTDTQYF. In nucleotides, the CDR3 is TGTGCCAGCCGACTAGCGGGGGGGCCGGGCACAGATACGCAGTATTTT.

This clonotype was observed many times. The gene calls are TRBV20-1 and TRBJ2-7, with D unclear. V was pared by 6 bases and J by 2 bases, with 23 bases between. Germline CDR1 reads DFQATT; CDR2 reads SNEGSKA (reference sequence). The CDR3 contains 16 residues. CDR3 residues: CSASPSGRRLTYEQYF. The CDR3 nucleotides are TGCAGTGCCAGCCCATCCGGAAGGCGGCTAACCTACGAGCAGTACTTC.

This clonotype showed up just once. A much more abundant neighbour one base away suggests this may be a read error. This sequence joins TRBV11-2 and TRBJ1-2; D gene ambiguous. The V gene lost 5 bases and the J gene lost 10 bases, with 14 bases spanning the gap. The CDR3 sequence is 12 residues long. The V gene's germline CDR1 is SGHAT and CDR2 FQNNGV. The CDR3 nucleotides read TGTGCCAGCAGCCACGGCGGGAATGTCTACACCTTC. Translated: CASSHGGNVYTF.

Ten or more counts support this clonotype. This CDR3 reads CSAVGTSVHTQYF. The DNA of the CDR3 is TGCAGTGCTGTCGGGACTAGCGTGCATACGCAGTATTTT. The chain carries TRBV20-1 and TRBJ2-3, with 10 positions matching TRBD2. The CDR3 spans 13 residues. Germline V gene lookup returns CDR1 DFQATT and CDR2 SNEGSKA (reference sequence). Germline trimming cut 5 bases from V and 7 bases from J; bases unmatched to any gene: 6.

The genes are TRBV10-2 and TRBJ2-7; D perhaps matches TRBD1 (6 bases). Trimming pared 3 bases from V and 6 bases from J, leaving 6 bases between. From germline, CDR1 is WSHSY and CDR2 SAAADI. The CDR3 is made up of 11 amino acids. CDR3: CASSEGGEQYF. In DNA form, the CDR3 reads TGCGCCAGCAGTGAAGGGGGCGAGCAGTACTTC.

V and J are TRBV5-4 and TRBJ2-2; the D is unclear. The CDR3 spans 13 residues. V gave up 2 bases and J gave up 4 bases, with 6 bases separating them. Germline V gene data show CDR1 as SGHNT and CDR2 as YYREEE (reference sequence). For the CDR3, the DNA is TGTGCCAGCAGCTTAGACATCACCGGGGAGCTGTTTTTT. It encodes CASSLDITGELFF. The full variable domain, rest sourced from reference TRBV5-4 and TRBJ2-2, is ETGVTQSPTHLIKTRGQQVTLRCSSQSGHNTVSWYQQALGQGPQFIFQYYREEENGRGNFPPRFSGLQFPNYSSELNVNALELDDSALYLCASSLDITGELFFGEGSRLTVL.

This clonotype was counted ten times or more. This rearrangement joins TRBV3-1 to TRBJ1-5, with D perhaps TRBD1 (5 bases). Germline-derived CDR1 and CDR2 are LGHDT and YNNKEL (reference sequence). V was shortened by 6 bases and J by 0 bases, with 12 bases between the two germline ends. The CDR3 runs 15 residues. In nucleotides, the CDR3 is TGTGCCAGCAGTTCGGACACAACTAGCAATCAGCCCCAGCATTTT. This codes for CASSSDTTSNQPQHF.

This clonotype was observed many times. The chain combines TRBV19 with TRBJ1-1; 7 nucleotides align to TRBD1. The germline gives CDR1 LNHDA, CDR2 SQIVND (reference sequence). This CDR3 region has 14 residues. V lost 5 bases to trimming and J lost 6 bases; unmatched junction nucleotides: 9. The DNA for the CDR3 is TGTGCCAGTAGTTCGCGACAGGGATCCGCTGAAGCTTTCTTT. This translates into CASSSRQGSAEAFF.

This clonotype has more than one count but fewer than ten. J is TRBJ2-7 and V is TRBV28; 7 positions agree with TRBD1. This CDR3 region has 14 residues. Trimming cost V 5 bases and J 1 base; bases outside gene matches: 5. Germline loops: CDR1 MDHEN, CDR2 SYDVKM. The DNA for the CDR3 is TGTGCCAGCAGTAACCGGGACAGTTCCTACGAGCAGTACTTC. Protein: CASSNRDSSYEQYF.

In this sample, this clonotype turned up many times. CDR3 residues: CASSEQGGSQETQYF. CDR3 in DNA: TGTGCCAGCAGTGAACAGGGTGGTTCCCAAGAGACCCAGTACTTC. The V gene is TRBV2, the J gene TRBJ2-5, with D perhaps matching TRBD1 (5 bases). Germline CDR1 and CDR2: SNHLY and FYNNEI. Between the trimmed V and J ends, which lost 2 bases and 1 base, there was a span of 11 bases. The CDR3 runs to 15 residues.

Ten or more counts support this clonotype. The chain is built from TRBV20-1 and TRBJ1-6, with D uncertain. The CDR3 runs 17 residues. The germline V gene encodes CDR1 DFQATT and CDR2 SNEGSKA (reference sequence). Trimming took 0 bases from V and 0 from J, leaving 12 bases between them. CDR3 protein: CSARDRGRSSYNSPLHF. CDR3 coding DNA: TGCAGTGCTAGAGATCGTGGCAGGAGCTCCTATAATTCACCCCTCCACTTT.

CDR3 nucleotide sequence: TGCGCCAGCAGCCAAGCGACCCCCAGGGGGCGATTCAACTATGGCTACACCTTC. Its protein is CASSQATPRGRFNYGYTF. The genes are TRBV4-1 and TRBJ1-2; 8 nucleotides agree with TRBD1. The CDR3 covers 18 residues. After removal of 1 base from V and 2 bases from J, the junction contained 12 bases not matched to a gene. Germline loops: CDR1 MGHRA, CDR2 YSYEKL.

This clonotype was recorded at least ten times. In DNA form, the CDR3 reads TGCAGTGCCACTAAGGGGACAGGGGGAGCCCAGCCCCAGCATTTT. It specifies CSATKGTGGAQPQHF. The chain carries TRBV20-1 and TRBJ1-5; 11 bases agree with TRBD1. The CDR3 is 15 residues long. The germline V gene encodes CDR1 DFQATT and CDR2 SNEGSKA (reference sequence). J gave up 7 bases and V 6 bases, and 11 bases lay outside the gene matches.

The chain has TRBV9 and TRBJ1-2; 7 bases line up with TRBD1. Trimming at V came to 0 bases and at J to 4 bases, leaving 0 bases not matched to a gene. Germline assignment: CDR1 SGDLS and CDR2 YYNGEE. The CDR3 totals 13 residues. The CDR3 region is CASSVEGAYGYTF. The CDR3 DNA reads TGTGCCAGCAGCGTAGAGGGGGCCTATGGCTACACCTTC. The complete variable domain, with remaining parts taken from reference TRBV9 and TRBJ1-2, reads DSGVTQTPKHLITATGQRVTLRCSPRSGDLSVYWYQQSLDQGLQFLIQYYNGEERAKGNILERFSAQQFPDLHSELNLSSLELGDSALYFCASSVEGAYGYTFGSGTRLTVV.

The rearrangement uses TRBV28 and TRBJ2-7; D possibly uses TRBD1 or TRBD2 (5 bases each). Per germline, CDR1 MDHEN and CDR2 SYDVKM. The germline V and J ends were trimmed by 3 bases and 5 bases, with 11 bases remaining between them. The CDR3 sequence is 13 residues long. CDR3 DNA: TGTGCCAGCAGTTTTGGGGGAGTGAACGAGCAGTACTTC. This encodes CASSFGGVNEQYF.

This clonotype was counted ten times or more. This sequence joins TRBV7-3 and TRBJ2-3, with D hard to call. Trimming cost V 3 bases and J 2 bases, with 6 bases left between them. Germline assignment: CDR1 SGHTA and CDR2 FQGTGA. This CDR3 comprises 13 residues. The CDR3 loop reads CASSFIYTDTQYF. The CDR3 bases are TGTGCCAGCAGCTTCATATACACAGATACGCAGTATTTT. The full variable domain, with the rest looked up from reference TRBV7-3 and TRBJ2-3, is GAGVSQTPSNKVTEKGKYVELRCDPISGHTALYWYRQSLGQGPEFLIYFQGTGAADDSGLPNDRFFAVRPEGSVSTLKIQRTERGDSAVYLCASSFIYTDTQYFGPGTRLTVL.

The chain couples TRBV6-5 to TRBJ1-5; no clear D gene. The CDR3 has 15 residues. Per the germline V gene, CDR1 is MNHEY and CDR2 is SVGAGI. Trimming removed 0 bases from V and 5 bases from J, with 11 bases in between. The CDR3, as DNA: TGTGCCAGCAGTTACTCGAGCCGTAAAGATCAGCCCCAGCATTTT. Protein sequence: CASSYSSRKDQPQHF.

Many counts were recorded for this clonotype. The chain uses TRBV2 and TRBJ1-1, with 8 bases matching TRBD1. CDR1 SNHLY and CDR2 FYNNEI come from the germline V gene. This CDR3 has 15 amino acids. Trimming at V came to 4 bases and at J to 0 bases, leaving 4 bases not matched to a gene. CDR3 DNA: TGTGCCAGCAGTGGGGACAGGCTAGTGAACACTGAAGCTTTCTTT. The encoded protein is CASSGDRLVNTEAFF.

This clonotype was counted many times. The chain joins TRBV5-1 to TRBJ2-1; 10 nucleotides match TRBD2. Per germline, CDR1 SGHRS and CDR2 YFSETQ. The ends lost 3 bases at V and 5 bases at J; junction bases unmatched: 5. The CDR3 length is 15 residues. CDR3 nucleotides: TGCGCCAGCAGCTCCGGACTAGCGGCAGACAATGAGCAGTTCTTC. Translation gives CASSSGLAADNEQFF.

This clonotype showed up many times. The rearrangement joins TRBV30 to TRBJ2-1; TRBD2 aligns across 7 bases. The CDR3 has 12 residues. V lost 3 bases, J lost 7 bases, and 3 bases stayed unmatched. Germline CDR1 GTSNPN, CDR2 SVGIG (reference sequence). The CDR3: CAWRASGNEQFF. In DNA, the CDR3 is TGTGCCTGGAGAGCTAGCGGAAATGAGCAGTTCTTC. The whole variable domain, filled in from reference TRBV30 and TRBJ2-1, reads SQTIHQWPATLVQPVGSPLSLECTVEGTSNPNLYWYRQAAGRGLQLLFYSVGIGQISSEVPQNLSASRPQDRQFILSSKKLLLSDSGFYLCAWRASGNEQFFGPGTRLTVL.

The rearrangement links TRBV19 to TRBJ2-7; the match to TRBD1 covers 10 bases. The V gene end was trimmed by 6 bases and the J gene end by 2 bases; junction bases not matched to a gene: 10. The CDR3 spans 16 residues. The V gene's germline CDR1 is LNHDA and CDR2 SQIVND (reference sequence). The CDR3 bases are TGTGCCAGTAGCCGGGGACAGGGGATTGGTACCTACGAGCAGTACTTC. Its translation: CASSRGQGIGTYEQYF.

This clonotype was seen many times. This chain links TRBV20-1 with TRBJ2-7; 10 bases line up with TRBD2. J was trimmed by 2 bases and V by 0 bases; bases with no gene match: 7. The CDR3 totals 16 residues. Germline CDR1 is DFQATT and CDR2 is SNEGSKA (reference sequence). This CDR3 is CSARDELAGSTYEQYF. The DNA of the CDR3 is TGCAGTGCTAGAGATGAACTAGCGGGGTCAACCTACGAGCAGTACTTC.

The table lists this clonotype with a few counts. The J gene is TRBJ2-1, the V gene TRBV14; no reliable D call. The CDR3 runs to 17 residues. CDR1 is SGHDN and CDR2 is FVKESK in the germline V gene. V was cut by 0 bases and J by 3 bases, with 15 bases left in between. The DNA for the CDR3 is TGTGCCAGCAGCCAAGAATGGAGTCCGGTCCTCTACAATGAGCAGTTCTTC. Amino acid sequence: CASSQEWSPVLYNEQFF.

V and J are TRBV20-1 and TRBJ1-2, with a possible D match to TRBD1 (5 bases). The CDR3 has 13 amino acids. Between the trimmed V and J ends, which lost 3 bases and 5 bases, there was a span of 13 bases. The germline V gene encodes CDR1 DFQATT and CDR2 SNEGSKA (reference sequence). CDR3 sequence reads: CSARDRQRYGYTF. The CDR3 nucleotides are TGCAGTGCTAGGGATAGACAGAGGTATGGCTACACCTTC.